A selection of T cell receptor beta chains follows, all from one sample in a study of blood T cell repertoires in COVID-19. Profiled with immunoSEQ multiplex PCR; TCRdb holds only in-frame clones, not every one. The data contain tens of thousands of clones, about four fifths of them singletons. Sequenced input: peripheral blood. These receptors all stem from a human donor in a cohort sampled during active COVID-19. Each CDR3 is given with its conserved first and last residue. A D gene is named only where the DNA matches it firmly. The listing skips clone size in some rows; elsewhere it reads once, few, many or a size class.

-	TRBJ2-7	-	TRBV5-1	CASSLDGSGGGGYEQYF	TGCGCCAGCAGCTTGGACGGATCTGGGGGCGGGGGCTACGAGCAGTACTTC
-	TRBJ1-2	-	TRBV2	CASRRGSGSYSYTF	TGTGCCAGCAGAAGAGGGTCCGGATCCTATAGCTACACCTTC
-	TRBJ2-7	-	TRBV6-5	CASSSTRVQYF	TGTGCCAGCAGTTCGACCCGGGTGCAGTACTTC
TRBD2	TRBJ2-1	few	TRBV5-1	CASIPTSGRYNEQFF	TGCGCCAGCATTCCCACTAGCGGGAGGTACAATGAGCAGTTCTTC
TRBD2	TRBJ2-1	-	TRBV10-1	CASSPTSGAYNEQFF	TGCGCCAGCAGTCCTACTAGCGGGGCCTACAATGAGCAGTTCTTC
TRBD1	TRBJ1-3	-	TRBV6-5	CASRTGGTSGNTIYF	TGTGCCAGCAGAACAGGGGGTACCTCTGGAAACACCATATATTTT
-	TRBJ1-1	-	TRBV6-5	CASSSQMNTEAFF	TGTGCCAGCAGTTCCCAGATGAACACTGAAGCTTTCTTT
TRBD1	TRBJ1-2	medium-sized	TRBV27	CASSRTGVREGYTF	TGTGCCAGCAGTAGGACAGGGGTAAGAGAGGGCTACACCTTC
TRBD2	TRBJ2-7	-	TRBV5-1	CASSWEGSSYEQYF	TGCGCCAGCAGCTGGGAGGGTAGCTCCTACGAGCAGTACTTC
-	TRBJ1-2	-	TRBV2	CASRGGEEGYTF	TGTGCCAGCAGGGGAGGGGAAGAAGGCTACACCTTC
TRBD1	TRBJ1-2	-	TRBV28	CASRSTKQGPYGYTF	TGTGCCAGCAGGTCGACCAAACAGGGGCCTTATGGCTACACCTTC
TRBD1	TRBJ2-7	-	TRBV7-9	CASSLNSIPGQPSF	TGTGCCAGCAGCCTAAATTCAATTCCGGGACAGCCTTCTTTC
-	TRBJ1-6	-	TRBV10-3	CAISARNYNSPLHF	TGTGCCATCAGTGCCAGAAACTATAATTCACCCCTCCACTTT
TRBD1	TRBJ2-7	once	TRBV5-1	CASSFTGGYAYEQYF	TGCGCCAGCAGCTTTACAGGGGGCTACGCCTACGAGCAGTACTTC
TRBD1	TRBJ1-1	few	TRBV10-2	CASTGQVNTEAFF	TGCGCCAGCACGGGACAGGTGAACACTGAAGCTTTCTTT
-	TRBJ2-7	-	TRBV28	CASSLTPGATYEQYF	TGTGCCAGCAGTCTCACCCCAGGGGCCACCTACGAGCAGTACTTC
-	TRBJ1-5	few	TRBV6-5	CASTRDPIGGQPQHF	TGTGCCAGCACCCGGGACCCTATCGGGGGACAGCCCCAGCATTTT
-	TRBJ1-1	-	TRBV9	CASSVRQSAKNTEAFF	TGTGCCAGCAGCGTAAGACAGAGCGCGAAAAACACTGAAGCTTTCTTT
-	TRBJ1-2	-	TRBV2	CASTRGGRANYGYTF	TGTGCCTCAACGAGGGGGGGGCGGGCTAACTATGGCTACACCTTC
-	TRBJ1-2	-	TRBV20-1	CSASQGGFGYTF	TGCAGTGCTAGTCAAGGGGGTTTTGGCTACACCTTC
TRBD2	TRBJ2-1	-	TRBV5-4	CASSLRTSGELAEQFF	TGTGCCAGCAGCTTGAGGACTAGTGGGGAGTTGGCTGAGCAGTTCTTC
-	TRBJ2-2	-	TRBV27	CASRLGQLNTGELFF	TGTGCCAGCAGACTAGGGCAGCTTAACACCGGGGAGCTGTTTTTT
-	TRBJ2-7	-	TRBV30	CAHTGRDEQYF	TGTGCCCATACAGGTCGAGACGAGCAGTACTTC
TRBD1	TRBJ1-3	-	TRBV6-6	CAIGTGPGNTIYF	TGTGCCATCGGGACAGGCCCTGGAAACACCATATATTTT
-	TRBJ2-5	-	TRBV6-5	CASRSQGWETQYF	TGTGCCAGCAGATCACAGGGTTGGGAGACCCAGTACTTC
TRBD2	TRBJ2-7	few	TRBV7-7	CASSPALAGGRGEQYF	TGTGCCAGCAGCCCCGCCTTAGCGGGGGGGCGCGGGGAGCAGTACTTC
-	TRBJ2-7	-	TRBV5-4	CASSFQDSSYGQYF	TGTGCCAGCAGCTTTCAGGACAGCTCCTACGGGCAGTACTTC
TRBD1	TRBJ2-1	-	TRBV24-1	CATSGNYRGVNEQFF	TGTGCCACCAGTGGCAATTACAGGGGGGTTAATGAGCAGTTCTTC
-	TRBJ2-2	-	TRBV6-5	CASLGPRDTGELFF	TGTGCCAGCTTGGGGCCCCGTGACACCGGGGAGCTGTTTTTT
-	TRBJ2-7	-	TRBV6-6	CASSYRSGAYEQYF	TGTGCCAGCAGTTACCGGTCGGGGGCCTACGAGCAGTACTTC
-	TRBJ2-7	-	TRBV5-4	CASSLRGQSYEQYF	TGTGCCAGCAGCTTGCGGGGACAAAGCTACGAGCAGTACTTC
TRBD1	TRBJ2-7	-	TRBV6-5	CASTTGTGASYEQYF	TGTGCCAGCACCACCGGGACAGGGGCCTCCTACGAGCAGTACTTC
-	TRBJ2-4	once	TRBV18	CASSPPPRGNIQYF	TGTGCCAGCTCACCACCCCCCAGGGGAAACATTCAGTACTTC